These 14 T cell receptor beta chains share one sample of origin, sequenced in a study of PD-1 blockade in classical Hodgkin lymphoma. Time point in this sample: cycle 4 day 1 (C4D1), after 6 weeks of nivolumab. The patients all showed relapse after autologous stem cell transplantation, while their brentuximab vedotin exposure varied. PBMCs were thawed, and CD8+ T cells were then isolated from them by magnetic negative selection. Only in-frame clones appear in the TCRdb table, and some are missing; sequencing was by immunoSEQ multiplex PCR. The sample yields about 20,000 clones, around 84% seen once. Specimen: CD8+ T cells from blood, collected before the fourth cycle of nivolumab. The receptors stem from a human donor with classical Hodgkin lymphoma.

This clone appeared a single time. This chain connects TRBV13 to TRBJ2-2; D possibly corresponds to TRBD1 (5 bases). This CDR3 is 13 amino acids long. In germline, CDR1 is PRHDT, CDR2 FYEKMQ (reference sequence). V lost 0 bases to trimming and J lost 6 bases, with 5 bases between them. The CDR3 DNA reads TGTGCCAGCAGCTTAGGAGGGGCCGGGGAGCTGTTTTTT. It specifies CASSLGGAGELFF. Together with reference TRBV13 and TRBJ2-2, the CDR3 gives the full variable domain: AAGVIQSPRHLIKEKRETATLKCYPIPRHDTVYWYQQGPGQDPQFLISFYEKMQSDKGSIPDRFSAQQFSDYHSELNMSSLELGDSALYFCASSLGGAGELFFGEGSRLTVL.

The chain uses TRBV9 and TRBJ2-4, with 8 bases identical to TRBD1. The J segment lost 8 bases and the V segment lost 4 bases, leaving 5 bases of the junction unmatched. Germline V lookup: CDR1 SGDLS, CDR2 YYNGEE. The CDR3 totals 13 residues. The CDR3 region is CASSPPTGDIQYF. CDR3 in DNA: TGTGCCAGCAGCCCCCCGACAGGGGACATTCAGTACTTC.

The genes are TRBV10-2 and TRBJ2-2; TRBD1 matches at 11 bases. V gave up 7 bases and J gave up 10 bases; unmatched junction bases: 8. Germline-derived CDR1 and CDR2 are WSHSY and SAAADI. CDR3 size: 14 residues. CDR3 sequence: CASTGQGASQELFF. The DNA of the CDR3 is TGCGCCAGCACCGGACAGGGGGCTTCTCAGGAGCTGTTTTTT.

J is TRBJ2-7 and V is TRBV15; D not resolved. CDR3 length equals 14 residues. From germline, CDR1 is LNHNV and CDR2 YYDKDF (reference sequence). V was trimmed by 0 bases and J by 4 bases, leaving 10 bases between them. CDR3 DNA: TGTGCCACCAGCAGAGATTTAAAAGGGTACGAGCAGTACTTC. Protein: CATSRDLKGYEQYF. The variable domain in full, with the rest retrieved from reference TRBV15 and TRBJ2-7, is DAMVIQNPRYQVTQFGKPVTLSCSQTLNHNVMYWYQQKSSQAPKLLFHYYDKDFNNEADTPDNFQSRRPNTSFCFLDIRSPGLGDTAMYLCATSRDLKGYEQYFGPGTRLTVT.

This rearrangement joins TRBV7-9 to TRBJ2-1; 8 bases are a match to TRBD2. Looked up from germline, CDR1 is SEHNR and CDR2 is FQNEAQ (reference sequence). The length of the CDR3 is 13 residues. With V trimmed by 7 bases and J by 8 bases, 7 bases remained unmatched. In DNA, the CDR3 is TGTGCCAGCAAGGGCGGGGGGATCCATGAGCAGTTCTTC. It specifies CASKGGGIHEQFF.

The chain joins TRBV27 to TRBJ2-7, with 8 positions matching TRBD1. Trimming at V came to 7 bases and at J to 5 bases, leaving 10 bases not matched to a gene. Germline V gene lookup returns CDR1 MNHEY and CDR2 SMNVEV (reference sequence). This CDR3 is built from 14 residues. The CDR3 nucleotides are TGTGCCAGCAAGTCGTGGACAGGGTCTGACGAGCAGTACTTC. Translated: CASKSWTGSDEQYF.

This clone was observed a single time. The CDR3 is CASSYSAVSTDTQYF. DNA of the CDR3: TGTGCCAGCAGTTACTCGGCAGTTAGCACAGATACGCAGTATTTT. The genes are TRBV6-5 and TRBJ2-3, with D uncertain. V lost 0 bases, J lost 0 bases, and 7 bases lay in between. The length of the CDR3 is 15 residues. Germline lookup yields CDR1 MNHEY and CDR2 SVGAGI.

The V call is TRBV5-1, the J call TRBJ1-1, with TRBD1 as a possible D gene (6 bases). Germline values: CDR1 SGHRS, CDR2 YFSETQ. V shed 3 bases and J shed 8 bases, with 23 bases lying between them. The CDR3 totals 16 residues. CDR3 protein: CASSSLGAAGAGEAFF. CDR3 in DNA: TGCGCCAGCAGCTCGCTAGGGGCTGCAGGGGCTGGGGAAGCTTTCTTT.

The chain couples TRBV9 to TRBJ2-7; a weak D match, TRBD2 (5 bases). This CDR3 has 16 amino acids. The germline CDR1 and CDR2 sequences are SGDLS and YYNGEE. Trimming took 4 bases from V and 0 from J, leaving 17 bases between them. CDR3 region: CASSLPPGGTSYEQYF. In DNA form, the CDR3 reads TGTGCCAGCAGCCTACCTCCCGGAGGAACCTCCTACGAGCAGTACTTC.

V usage is TRBV5-4 and J usage is TRBJ2-7; TRBD2 matches 11 bases. The CDR3 spans 15 residues. V was clipped by 2 bases and J by 4 bases; unmatched bases: 5. From germline, CDR1 is SGHNT and CDR2 YYREEE (reference sequence). The CDR3 spells CASSLGLAGPYEQYF. CDR3 DNA sequence: TGTGCCAGCAGCTTAGGACTAGCGGGTCCTTACGAGCAGTACTTC.

The DNA of the CDR3 is TGTGCCAGCAGCTTCATTGAAGCTTTCTTT. Protein sequence: CASSFIEAFF. The chain employs TRBV7-9 and TRBJ1-1; D ambiguous. The V and J ends lost 3 bases and 7 bases respectively, with 3 bases between them. The CDR3 is 10 residues long. Germline CDR1 and CDR2: SEHNR and FQNEAQ (reference sequence).

The chain couples TRBV29-1 to TRBJ2-7; D call uncertain. CDR1 and CDR2 from the germline V gene are SQVTM and ANQGSEA. V lost 6 bases and J lost 7, with 13 bases in between. The CDR3 length is 11 residues. CDR3 in DNA: TGCAGCGTCCAGGTTTTAGGGGAGCAGTACTTC. The encoded protein is CSVQVLGEQYF.

V gene TRBV2 combines with J gene TRBJ1-1; 9 bases map to TRBD1. This CDR3 comprises 13 residues. J was trimmed by 3 bases and V by 8 bases; bases with no gene match: 4. Germline-derived CDR1 and CDR2 are SNHLY and FYNNEI. This CDR3 is CASGGTGHTEAFF. The DNA for the CDR3 is TGTGCCAGCGGGGGGACAGGGCACACTGAAGCTTTCTTT.

The rearrangement uses TRBV19 and TRBJ2-1; TRBD2 aligns across 12 bases. The V gene's germline CDR1 is LNHDA and CDR2 SQIVND (reference sequence). This CDR3 comprises 14 residues. The V segment lost 8 bases and the J segment 7 bases; nucleotides outside the gene matches: 6. This CDR3 is CASELAGGRNEQFF. The CDR3 DNA is TGTGCCAGTGAACTAGCGGGGGGCCGTAATGAGCAGTTCTTC.